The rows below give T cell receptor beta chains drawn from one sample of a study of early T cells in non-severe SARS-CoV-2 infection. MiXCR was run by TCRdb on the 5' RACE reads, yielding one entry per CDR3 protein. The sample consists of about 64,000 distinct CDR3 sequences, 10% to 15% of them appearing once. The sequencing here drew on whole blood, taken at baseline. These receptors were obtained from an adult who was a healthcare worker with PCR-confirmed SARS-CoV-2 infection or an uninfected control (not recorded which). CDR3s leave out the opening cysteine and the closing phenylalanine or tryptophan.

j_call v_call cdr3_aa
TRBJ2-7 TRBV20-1 SARDPGQGDNEQY
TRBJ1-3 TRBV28 ASSPIGTRTIY
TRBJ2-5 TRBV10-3 AISERGAQETQY
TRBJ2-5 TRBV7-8 ASSLAQQGSWTQY
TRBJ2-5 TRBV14 ASSPRPETQY
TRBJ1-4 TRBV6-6 ASSLPGNEKLF
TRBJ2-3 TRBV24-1 ATSDPSTDTQY
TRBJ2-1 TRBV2 ASIGTSGYNEQF
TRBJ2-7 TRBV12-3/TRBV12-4 ASSTGTGRYEQY
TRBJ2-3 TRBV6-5 ASSYSETDTQY
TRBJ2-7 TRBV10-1 ASSAYEQY
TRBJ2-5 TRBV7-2 ASSLAGGWEETQY
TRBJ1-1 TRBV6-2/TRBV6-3 ASLLQGATEAF
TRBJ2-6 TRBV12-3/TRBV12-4 ASSSGYEGSGANVLT
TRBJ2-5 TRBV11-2 ASSLPGPKY
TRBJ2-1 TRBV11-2 ASSSAANNEQF
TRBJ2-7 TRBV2 ASSSDRGDEQY
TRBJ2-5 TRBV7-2 ASRPPGVGQETQY
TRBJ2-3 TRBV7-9 ASSTRLVLLDTQY
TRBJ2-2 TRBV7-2 ASSQGQFLGTGELF
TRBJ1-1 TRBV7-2 ASSLGGTEPMNTEAF
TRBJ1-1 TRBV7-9 ASSLDKPEAF
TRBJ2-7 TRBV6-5 ASSYSGKSSYEQY
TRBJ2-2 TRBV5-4 ASSLASGMDTGELF
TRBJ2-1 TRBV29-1 SVPGQANEQF
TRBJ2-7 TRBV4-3 ASSLPAQY
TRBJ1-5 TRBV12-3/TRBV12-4 ASRQWTGGNQPQH
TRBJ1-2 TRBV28 ASSLWADRNYGYT
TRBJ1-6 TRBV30 AIRRDRGGSPLH
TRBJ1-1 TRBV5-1 ASSLTQNTEAF
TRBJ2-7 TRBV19 AGGGSQKGQY
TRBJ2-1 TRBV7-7 ASSPNRDNEQF
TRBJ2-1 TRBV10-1 ASSELAGSNEQF
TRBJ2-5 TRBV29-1 SVKPGGGTQY
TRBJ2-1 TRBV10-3 AISVSPTSGGPTYNEQF
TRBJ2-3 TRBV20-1 SARRDTQY
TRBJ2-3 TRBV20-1 SASRLADMDTQY
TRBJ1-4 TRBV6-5 ASSQLGTGRREKLF
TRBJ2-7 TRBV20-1 SARPLAGSDYEQY
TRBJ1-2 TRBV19 ASSAKRDGIYGYT
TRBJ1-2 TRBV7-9 ASSPSGASDYGYT
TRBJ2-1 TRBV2 ASGPGQGYNEQF
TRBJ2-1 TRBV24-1 ATNDPQQGDEQF
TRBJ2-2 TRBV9 ASSDERGMTGELF
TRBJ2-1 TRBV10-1 ASSDRYEQF
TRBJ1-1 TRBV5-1 ASSLEVGTEAF
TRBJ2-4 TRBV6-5 ASSMTGPVPKNIQY
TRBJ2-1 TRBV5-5 ASRIGGVTYNEQF
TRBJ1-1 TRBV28 ASSLRVGNTEAF
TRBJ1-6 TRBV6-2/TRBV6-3 ASSPSTGQGARRSPLH
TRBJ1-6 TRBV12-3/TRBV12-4 ASRATDYSPLH
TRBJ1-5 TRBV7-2 ASSLAGGFSNQPQH
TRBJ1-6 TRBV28 ASSFGKSYNSPLH